The clone carrying this TCR beta chain has at least ten counts. The data originate from a study of human T cells and chemical hapten exposure. Overall study context: Sensitization applied 2% DPC to roughly 2 cm by roughly 2 cm of upper inner arm skin.

Regarding time point: pre-sensitization, week 0. The treatment here: therapeutic diphenylcyclopropenone sensitization with weekly scalp DPC. Germline V CDR1 and CDR2: SNHLY, FYNNEI. V was trimmed by 4 bases and J by 0 bases, leaving 16 bases between them. The CDR3 extends over 18 amino acids. TCRdb itself ran the RACE reads through MiXCR, one entry per CDR3 protein. The repertoire consists of under 65,000 distinct CDR3 sequences, with around a tenth occurring once and the leading ten covering around 15%. The TCR was taken from a woman aged 40 to 55 with alopecia areata. Some clones in this sample may be carry-over from other donors' samples. The rearrangement links TRBV2 to TRBJ2-6; D not certain. The sample was whole blood, taken in connection with sensitization to the hapten diphenylcyclopropenone (DPC). CDR3 nucleotide sequence: TGTGCCAGCAGTGGGGCTACCGTATCGAACTCTGGGGCCAACGTCCTGACTTTC. Translating it yields CASSGATVSNSGANVLTF.